This T cell receptor beta chain appears in the sequencing data of a study of T cells in localized non-small cell lung cancer. Findings and limits, study-wide: Uninvolved adjacent lung showed the highest T cell clonality, exceeding tumor.

The method was immunoSEQ multiplex PCR; TCRdb's version includes in-frame clones alone and lacks a portion of them. The sample has 12,000 to 15,000 clones, roughly 84% seen once. Concerning this clone itself: Its cognate antigen is unknown.

Germline CDR1 is MNHNS and CDR2 is SASEGT. V shed 6 bases, J shed 7 bases, and the junction held 7 bases outside the gene matches. This CDR3 is built from 13 residues. The material sequenced was peripheral blood, taken before any cancer treatment. The rearrangement joins TRBV6-1 to TRBJ2-7; TRBD1 matches at 9 bases. This receptor was identified in a female donor of 60 years or more with stage I squamous cell lung carcinoma. The CDR3 DNA sequence: TGTGCCAGCAGGGGACAGGGTAGGGGGGAGCAGTACTTC. Protein: CASRGQGRGEQYF.